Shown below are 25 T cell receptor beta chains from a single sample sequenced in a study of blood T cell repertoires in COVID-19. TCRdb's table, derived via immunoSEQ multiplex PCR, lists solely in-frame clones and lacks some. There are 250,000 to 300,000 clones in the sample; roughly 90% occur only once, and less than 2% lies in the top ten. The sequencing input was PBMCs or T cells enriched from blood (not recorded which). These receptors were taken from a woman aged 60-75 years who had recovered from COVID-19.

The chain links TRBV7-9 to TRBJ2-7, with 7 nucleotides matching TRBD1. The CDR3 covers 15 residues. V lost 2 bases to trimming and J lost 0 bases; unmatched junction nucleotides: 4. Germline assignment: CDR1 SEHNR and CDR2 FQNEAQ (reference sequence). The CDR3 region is CASSLIQGSSYEQYF. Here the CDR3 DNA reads TGTGCCAGCAGCTTAATACAGGGGAGCTCCTACGAGCAGTACTTC.

CDR3 amino acids: CASSEEGRGTEAFF. The CDR3 DNA reads as TGTGCCAGCAGTGAAGAAGGGCGGGGCACTGAAGCTTTCTTT. The chain joins TRBV2 to TRBJ1-1; D unresolved. The germline V and J ends were trimmed by 1 base and 4 bases, with 10 bases remaining between them. Germline V CDR1 and CDR2: SNHLY, FYNNEI. This CDR3 is built from 14 residues.

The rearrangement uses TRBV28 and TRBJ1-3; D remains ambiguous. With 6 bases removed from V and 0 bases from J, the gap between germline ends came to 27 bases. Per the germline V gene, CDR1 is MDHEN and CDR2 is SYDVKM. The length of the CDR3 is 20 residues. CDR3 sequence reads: CASRTISGWWTISSGNTIYF. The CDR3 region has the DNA TGTGCCAGCAGAACAATCAGCGGGTGGTGGACCATAAGCTCTGGAAACACCATATATTTT.

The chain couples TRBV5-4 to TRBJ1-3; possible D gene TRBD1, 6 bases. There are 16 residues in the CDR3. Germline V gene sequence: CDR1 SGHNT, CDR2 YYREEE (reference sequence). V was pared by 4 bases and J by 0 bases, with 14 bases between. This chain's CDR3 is CASSNDRTRSGNTIYF. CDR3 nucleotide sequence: TGTGCCAGCAGCAACGACAGGACCCGCTCTGGAAACACCATATATTTT.

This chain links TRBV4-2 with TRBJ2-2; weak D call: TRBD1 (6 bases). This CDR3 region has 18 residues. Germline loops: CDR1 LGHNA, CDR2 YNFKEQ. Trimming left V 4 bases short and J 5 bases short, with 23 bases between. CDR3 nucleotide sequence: TGTGCCAGCAGCCGATCAACAGGGTCAGGCCCCTTTACCGGGGAGCTGTTTTTT. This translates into CASSRSTGSGPFTGELFF.

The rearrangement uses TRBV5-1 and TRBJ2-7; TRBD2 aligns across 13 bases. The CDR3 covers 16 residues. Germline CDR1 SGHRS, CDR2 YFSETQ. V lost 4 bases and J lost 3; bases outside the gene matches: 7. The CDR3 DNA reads TGCGCCAGCAGCGGATGGACTAGCGGGAGCTTCTACGAGCAGTACTTC. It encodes CASSGWTSGSFYEQYF.

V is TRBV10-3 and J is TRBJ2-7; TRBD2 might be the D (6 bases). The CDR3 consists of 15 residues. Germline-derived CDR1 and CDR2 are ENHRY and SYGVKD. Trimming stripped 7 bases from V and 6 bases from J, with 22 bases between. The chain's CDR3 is CAITSTSSGQGEQYF. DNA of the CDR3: TGTGCCATCACCTCTACTAGCTCCGGTCAAGGCGAGCAGTACTTC.

The CDR3 sequence is CASSRTGGDSPLHF. CDR3 bases: TGTGCCAGCAGCCGGACAGGGGGGGATTCACCCCTCCACTTT. This rearrangement joins TRBV3-1 (or the pseudogene TRBV3-2) to TRBJ1-6; 10 bases line up with TRBD1. The CDR3 contains 14 residues. Germline lookup yields CDR1 LGHDT and CDR2 YNNKEL (reference sequence). The V segment lost 4 bases and the J segment 8 bases; nucleotides outside the gene matches: 2.

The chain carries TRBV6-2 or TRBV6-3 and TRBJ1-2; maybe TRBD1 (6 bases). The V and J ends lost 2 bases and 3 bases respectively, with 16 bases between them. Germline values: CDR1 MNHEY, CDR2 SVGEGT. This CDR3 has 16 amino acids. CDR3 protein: CASSYGSRTDYYGYTF. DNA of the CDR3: TGTGCCAGCAGTTACGGCTCTCGGACAGACTACTATGGCTACACCTTC.

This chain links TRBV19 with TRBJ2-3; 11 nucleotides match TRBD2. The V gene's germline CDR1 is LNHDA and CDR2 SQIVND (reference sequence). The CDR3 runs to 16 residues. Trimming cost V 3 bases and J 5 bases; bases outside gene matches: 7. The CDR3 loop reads CASSIGTSGSLDTQYF. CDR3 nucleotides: TGTGCCAGTAGTATCGGGACTAGCGGCTCATTAGATACGCAGTATTTT. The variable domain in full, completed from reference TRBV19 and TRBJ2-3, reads DGGITQSPKYLFRKEGQNVTLSCEQNLNHDAMYWYRQDPGQGLRLIYYSQIVNDFQKGDIAEGYSVSREKKESFPLTVTSAQKNPTAFYLCASSIGTSGSLDTQYFGPGTRLTVL.

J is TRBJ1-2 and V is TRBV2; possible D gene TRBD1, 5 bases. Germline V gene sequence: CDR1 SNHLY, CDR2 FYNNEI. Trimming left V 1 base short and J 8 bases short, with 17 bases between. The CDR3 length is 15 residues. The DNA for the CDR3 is TGTGCCAGCAGTGAAGTAGGAGGGGTTGTGGAGGGCTACACCTTC. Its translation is CASSEVGGVVEGYTF.

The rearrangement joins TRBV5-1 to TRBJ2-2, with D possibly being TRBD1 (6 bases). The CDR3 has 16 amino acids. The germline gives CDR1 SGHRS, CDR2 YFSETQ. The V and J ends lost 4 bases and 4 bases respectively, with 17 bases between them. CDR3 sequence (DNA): TGCGCCAGCAGCAACGCTCAGGGGCTATTCACCGGGGAGCTGTTTTTT. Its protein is CASSNAQGLFTGELFF.

DNA for the CDR3: TGTGCCAGCGAACAACGGACAGGGATGAACACTGAAGCTTTCTTT. This sequence encodes CASEQRTGMNTEAFF. The chain links TRBV19 to TRBJ1-1, with 8 bases aligning to TRBD1. Per the germline V gene, CDR1 is LNHDA and CDR2 is SQIVND (reference sequence). J lost 0 bases, V lost 9 bases, and 9 bases had no gene match. CDR3 length: 15 residues.

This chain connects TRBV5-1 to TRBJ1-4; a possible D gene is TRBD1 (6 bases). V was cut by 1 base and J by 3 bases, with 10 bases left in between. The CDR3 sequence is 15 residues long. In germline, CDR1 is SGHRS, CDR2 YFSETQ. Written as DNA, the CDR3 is TGCGCCAGCAGCTTGATGGGGGCGTCTAATGAAAAACTGTTTTTT. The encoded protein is CASSLMGASNEKLFF.

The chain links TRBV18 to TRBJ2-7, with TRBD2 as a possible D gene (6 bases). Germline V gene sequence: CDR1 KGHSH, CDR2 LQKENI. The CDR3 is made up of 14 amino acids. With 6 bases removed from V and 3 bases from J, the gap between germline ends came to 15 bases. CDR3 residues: CASSLGTSFYEQYF. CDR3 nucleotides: TGTGCCAGCTCCCTTGGGACTTCATTCTACGAGCAGTACTTC.

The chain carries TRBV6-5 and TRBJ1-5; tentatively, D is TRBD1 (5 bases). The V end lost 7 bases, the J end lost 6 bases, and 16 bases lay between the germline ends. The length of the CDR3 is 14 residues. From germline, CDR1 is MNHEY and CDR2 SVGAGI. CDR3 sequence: CASTPGGEGQPQHF. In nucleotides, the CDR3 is TGTGCCAGCACACCGGGGGGAGAGGGTCAGCCCCAGCATTTT.

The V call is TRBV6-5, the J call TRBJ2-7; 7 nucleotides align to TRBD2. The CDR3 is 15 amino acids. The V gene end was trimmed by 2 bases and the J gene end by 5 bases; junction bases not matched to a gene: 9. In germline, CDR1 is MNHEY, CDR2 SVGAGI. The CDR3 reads CASSYGGEGQNEQYF. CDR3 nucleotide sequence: TGTGCCAGCAGTTACGGGGGGGAGGGCCAAAACGAGCAGTACTTC.

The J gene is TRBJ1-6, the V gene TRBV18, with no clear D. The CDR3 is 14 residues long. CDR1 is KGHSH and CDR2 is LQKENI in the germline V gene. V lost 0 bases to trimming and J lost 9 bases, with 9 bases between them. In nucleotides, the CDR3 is TGTGCCAGCTCACCACCGGGGAGAACTTCACCCCTCCACTTT. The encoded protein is CASSPPGRTSPLHF.

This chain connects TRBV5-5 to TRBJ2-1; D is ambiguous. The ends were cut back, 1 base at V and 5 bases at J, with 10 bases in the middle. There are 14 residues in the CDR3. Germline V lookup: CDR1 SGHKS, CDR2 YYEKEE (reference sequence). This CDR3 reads CASSLYGPNNEQFF. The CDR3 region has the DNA TGTGCCAGCAGCTTGTACGGTCCAAACAATGAGCAGTTCTTC.

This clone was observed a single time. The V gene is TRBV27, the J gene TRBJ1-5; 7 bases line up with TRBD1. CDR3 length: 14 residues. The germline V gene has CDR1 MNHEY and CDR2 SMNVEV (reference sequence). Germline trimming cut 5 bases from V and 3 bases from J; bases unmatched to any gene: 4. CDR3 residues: CASSLGQFNQPQHF. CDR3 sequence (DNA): TGTGCCAGCAGTCTGGGACAGTTCAATCAGCCCCAGCATTTT.

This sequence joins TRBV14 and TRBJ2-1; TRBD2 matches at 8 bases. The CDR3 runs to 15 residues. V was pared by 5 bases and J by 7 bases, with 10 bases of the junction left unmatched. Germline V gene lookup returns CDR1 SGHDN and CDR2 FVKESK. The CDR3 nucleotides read TGTGCCAGCAGCGAAACAGCGGGGGATACGAATGAGCAGTTCTTC. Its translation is CASSETAGDTNEQFF. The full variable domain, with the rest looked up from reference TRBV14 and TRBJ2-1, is EAGVTQFPSHSVIEKGQTVTLRCDPISGHDNLYWYRRVMGKEIKFLLHFVKESKQDESGMPNNRFLAERTGGTYSTLKVQPAELEDSGVYFCASSETAGDTNEQFFGPGTRLTVL.

The CDR3 loop reads CAWSLGLTRTQYF. CDR3 DNA sequence: TGTGCCTGGAGTCTCGGACTAACGAGGACCCAGTACTTC. The chain uses TRBV30 and TRBJ2-5; D perhaps matches TRBD2 (6 bases). Germline-derived CDR1 and CDR2 are GTSNPN and SVGIG (reference sequence). V was shortened by 2 bases and J by 7 bases, with 14 bases between the two germline ends. This CDR3 is 13 amino acids long.

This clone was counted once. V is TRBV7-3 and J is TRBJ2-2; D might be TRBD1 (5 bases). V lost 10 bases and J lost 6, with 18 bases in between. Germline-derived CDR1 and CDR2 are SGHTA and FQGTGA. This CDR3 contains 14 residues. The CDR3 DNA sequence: TGTGCCACCCTTAGGGGCGCATCGTCCGGGGAGCTGTTTTTT. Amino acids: CATLRGASSGELFF.

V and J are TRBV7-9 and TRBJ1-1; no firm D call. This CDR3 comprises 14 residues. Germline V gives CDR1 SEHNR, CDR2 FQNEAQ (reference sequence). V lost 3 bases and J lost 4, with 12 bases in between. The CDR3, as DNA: TGTGCCAGCAGCTTTCCATCCATGAGCACTGAAGCTTTCTTT. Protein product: CASSFPSMSTEAFF.

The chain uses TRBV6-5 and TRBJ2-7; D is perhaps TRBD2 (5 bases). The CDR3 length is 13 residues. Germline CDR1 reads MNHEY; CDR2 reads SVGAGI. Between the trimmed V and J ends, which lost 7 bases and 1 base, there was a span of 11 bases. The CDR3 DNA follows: TGTGCCAGCATGAGGGTGGGGTCCTACGAGCAGTACTTC. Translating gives CASMRVGSYEQYF.